The present T cell receptor (beta chain) was sequenced within a study of PD-1 blockade in mismatch repair-deficient tumors. The CDR3 covers 13 residues. V shed 3 bases, J shed 7 bases, and the junction held 3 bases outside the gene matches. Germline V lookup: CDR1 SGHTS, CDR2 YDEGEE. The TCR-sequenced patients were a few responders to pembrolizumab. Measured with immunoSEQ multiplex PCR; TCRdb has only the in-frame clones, and not every one. The repertoire consists of about 39,000 clones, with approximately 80% occurring once and the leading ten covering more than 1%. The chain has TRBV5-8 and TRBJ2-3; 9 bases fit TRBD2. Sample: PBMCs, taken about 40 weeks after starting pembrolizumab. The TCR sequence derives from an adult with mismatch repair-deficient cancer. For the CDR3, the DNA is TGTGCCAGCAGCTCGGCGGGAGGGAATACGCAGTATTTT. It yields the protein CASSSAGGNTQYF.